This T cell receptor beta chain was sequenced in a study of T cells in Graves' hyperthyroidism and ophthalmopathy. Study background: Any treatment followed the collection of peripheral blood at initial diagnosis. General study findings and limits: Also found in blood were most expanded thyroid clonotypes above 0.001. A 13 V-J signature model discriminated ophthalmopathy versus stable hyperthyroidism.

Germline V gene lookup returns CDR1 SGHRS and CDR2 YFSETQ. The ends were cut back, 4 bases at V and 0 bases at J, with 22 bases in the middle. The CDR3 has 18 amino acids. Stable Graves' hyperthyroidism meant no ophthalmopathy progression within 18 months. TCR beta CDR3 regions were amplified from RNA transcripts. The HTBI primer set was used in a first-round RT-PCR of the TCR CDR3. TCRdb recomputed calls from the multiplex PCR reads with MiXCR, one row per CDR3 protein. The data show around 520,000 distinct CDR3 sequences, approximately 14% seen once. Many counts were recorded for this clonotype. Its antigen is still unknown.

The rearrangement links TRBV5-1 to TRBJ1-1; a weak D match, TRBD1 (5 bases). The sequence was obtained from a woman between 40 and 55 years old with Graves' hyperthyroidism. The sample was blood. CDR3 DNA: TGCGCCAGCAGCGCACCCCGGGACTGGAGGAGCATGAACACTGAAGCTTTCTTT. Translated, it gives CASSAPRDWRSMNTEAFF.